This T cell receptor (beta chain) emerged from a study of T cell responses to AZD1222 COVID-19 vaccine (dated by TCRdb to the early 2020s). Broadly, across the study: A total of over 230 trial participants underwent TCR sequencing, of whom approximately 210 received two doses of AZD1222 and about 26 received two doses of the MenACWY control vaccine. Trial participants were enrolled into age subgroups of 18-55, 56-69 and 70-plus years, which contained about 160, 30 and 59 TCR-sequenced participants, respectively. Overall study results and their limits: In the small 56-69-year group, the increase in depth fell short of significance, most likely because of low power. Vaccine-associated CD4 TCRs spanned the whole spike protein, with dominant responses in regions 160-218 and 743-854. Reportedly, almost half of the unique spike-specific TCRs recognized epitopes lying outside the regions that are mutated in the B.1.351 and B.1.1.7 variants. Only a handful of AZD1222 recipients were SARS-CoV-2 seropositive at baseline, limiting conclusions about previously exposed vaccinees. After two AZD1222 doses, both the breadth and the depth of spike-specific TCRs were significantly higher than at day 0 and than in MenACWY recipients. No day 14 peak-response samples were available, so repertoires were characterized only after the peak T cell response. Participants were mostly white British and included more females than males, and it was suggested by the authors that clonal diversity may have been underestimated.

A few counts support this clone. Its antigen is not yet known. The input lacks base qualities; no much larger clone sits a single base away. The CDR3 regions of human TCRbeta chains were analyzed by immunosequencing. On the study's bioinformatics: Repertoire TCRs were checked for matches against a reference library of SARS-CoV-2-specific TCRs that had been generated using the MIRA antigen-specificity platform. Breadth was defined as the fraction of unique TCRs that were SARS-CoV-2-associated, and depth was defined as the fraction of total T cells that were SARS-CoV-2-associated. Using the MIRA data, every spike-specific TCR was mapped to the spike region that the TCR reacted to and assigned to either a CD4 or a CD8 class. Log10-transformed breadth and depth values were compared by one-way ANOVA with Sidak's multiple comparisons tests. As stored in TCRdb, this immuneACCESS dataset retains in-frame rearrangements with V and J assigned. A fraction of the clones does not appear; measured against another copy, unresolved V genes explain less than half of the discrepancy, and the remainder lacks a known reason. V and J calls and clone size follow that table, whereas D and trimming were derived from the DNA. This sample has more than 150,000 clones in its table, and nearly 95% of those were observed once. Approximately 1.8% of the sample is held by the ten biggest clonotypes.

The germline V gene (reference sequence) sets CDR1 to LGHDT and CDR2 to YNNKEL. V is cut back by 2 bases and J by 7 bases, with 4 bases in the junction unmatched. Spanning cysteine to phenylalanine, the CDR3 consists of 14 amino acids. The only DNA kept is the CDR3, 42 bases in frame from the first base. According to the study, the label for this sample's time point signals: about 28 days (+/-7) after the second vaccine dose. AZD1222 recipients given second doses at about 4 weeks or at about 12 weeks were pooled, since spike-specific TCR depth and breadth were not found to differ between the two schedules. Samples from vaccinated people were obtained from the UK trials COV001 and COV002, which included a single-blind randomized controlled phase 2/3 trial of AZD1222 (ChAdOx1 nCoV-19) in healthy adults. Trial participant PBMC samples were collected at day 0 and day 28 after the second dose for TCRbeta chain sequencing.

The V and J segments used are TRBV3-1 (or the pseudogene TRBV3-2) and TRBJ1-5, with 8 bases in between that match TRBD1. The sequencing used peripheral blood, collected 28 days after the second AZD1222 dose. This clonotype was sampled from an adult who received the AZD1222 COVID-19 vaccine. The CDR3 here reads CASSQQTGAQPQHF. At the DNA level, the sequence is TGTGCCAGCAGCCAACAGACAGGGGCACAGCCCCAGCATTTT.